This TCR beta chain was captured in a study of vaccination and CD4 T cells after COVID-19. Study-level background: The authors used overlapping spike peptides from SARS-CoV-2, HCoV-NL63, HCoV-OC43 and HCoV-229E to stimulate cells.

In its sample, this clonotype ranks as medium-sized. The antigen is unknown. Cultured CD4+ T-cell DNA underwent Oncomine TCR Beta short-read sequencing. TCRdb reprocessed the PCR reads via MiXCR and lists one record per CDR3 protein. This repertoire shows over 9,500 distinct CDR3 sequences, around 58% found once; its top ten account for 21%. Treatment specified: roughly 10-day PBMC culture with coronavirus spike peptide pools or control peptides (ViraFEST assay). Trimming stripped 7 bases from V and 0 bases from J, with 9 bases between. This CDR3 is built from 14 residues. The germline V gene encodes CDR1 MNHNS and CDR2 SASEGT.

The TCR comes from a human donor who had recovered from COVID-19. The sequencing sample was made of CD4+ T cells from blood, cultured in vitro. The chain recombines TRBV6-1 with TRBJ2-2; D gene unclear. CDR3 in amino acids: CASIPGTNTGELFF. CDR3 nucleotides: TGTGCCAGCATCCCAGGAACGAACACCGGGGAGCTGTTTTTT.